Listed below are T cell receptor beta chains from one sample, sequenced in a study of graft-versus-host responses after intestinal transplantation. Some clones are missing from TCRdb's copy, which holds only in-frame ones; the method was immunoSEQ multiplex PCR. Of over 100,000 clones listed, 90% to 95% are singletons. For these receptors, no antigen is known. Sequenced here: unstimulated CD4+ T cells sorted from spleen or lymph node cells, sampled before intestinal transplant. The receptors stem from a human donor who received an intestinal transplant. The CDR3 runs from the conserved cysteine through the conserved F or W. The D gene is left open where the match is weak. A clone size is listed for some rows: how often the clone was seen (once, few, many), or a class if it is expanded.

cdr3_aa cdr3_nt clone_size j_call d_call v_call
CASSMRADNQPQHF TGTGCCAGCAGCATGCGGGCAGATAATCAGCCCCAGCATTTT - TRBJ1-5 - TRBV6-5
CASSYVGLRGRETQYF TGTGCCAGCAGTTATGTGGGGCTTAGGGGACGAGAGACCCAGTACTTC - TRBJ2-5 - TRBV6-5
CASSLRAGGGSHEQFF TGTGCCAGCAGCTTACGGGCGGGAGGGGGGTCCCATGAGCAGTTCTTC - TRBJ2-1 TRBD2 TRBV7-3
CASRTSGSSYEQYF TGTGCCAGCAGGACTAGCGGGAGCTCCTACGAGCAGTACTTC - TRBJ2-7 TRBD2 TRBV6-6
CATRTVGIETQYF TGTGCCACCAGGACGGTAGGGATTGAGACCCAGTACTTC - TRBJ2-5 - TRBV15
CASSLSRTTLYNEQFF TGTGCCAGCAGTTTATCTAGGACTACCCTCTACAATGAGCAGTTCTTC - TRBJ2-1 - TRBV6-5
CASRPPRAQETQYF TGTGCCAGCAGGCCGCCCAGGGCCCAAGAGACCCAGTACTTC - TRBJ2-5 - TRBV6-6
CASSLGTRRGHEQFF TGCGCCAGCAGCCTCGGGACCCGCCGTGGCCATGAGCAGTTCTTC - TRBJ2-1 - TRBV5-1
CASSLGYAGDNEKLFF TGTGCCAGCAGCTTAGGGTACGCAGGGGATAATGAAAAACTGTTTTTT - TRBJ1-4 - TRBV7-9
CASRLRGAAYEQYF TGTGCCAGCAGACTAAGAGGGGCAGCCTACGAGCAGTACTTC - TRBJ2-7 - TRBV6-1
CASSPDRGRGYTF TGTGCCAGTAGCCCTGACAGGGGGCGAGGCTACACCTTC - TRBJ1-2 TRBD1 TRBV19
CASSLSAGRGELFF TGCGCCAGCAGCTTGTCGGCGGGCCGGGGGGAGCTGTTTTTT once TRBJ2-2 - TRBV5-1
CASSLVILAGSREQFF TGCGCCAGCAGCTTGGTAATTCTAGCGGGAAGTCGGGAGCAGTTCTTC - TRBJ2-1 TRBD2 TRBV5-1
CASSLESPGGGNTIYF TGTGCCAGCAGCTTAGAATCCCCCGGGGGAGGAAACACCATATATTTT - TRBJ1-3 - TRBV7-6
CASSSRQGGTYEQYF TGTGCCAGTAGTTCCCGGCAGGGGGGGACCTACGAGCAGTACTTC - TRBJ2-7 - TRBV19
CASSIIHSHEAFF TGTGCCAGTAGTATCATCCACAGCCATGAAGCTTTCTTT - TRBJ1-1 - TRBV19
CASSLRFWSTDTQYF TGTGCCAGCAGTTTAAGGTTTTGGAGCACAGATACGCAGTATTTT - TRBJ2-3 - TRBV28
CASSLAAGGGVDTEAFF TGCGCCAGCAGCTTGGCGGCAGGGGGCGGTGTGGACACTGAAGCTTTCTTT - TRBJ1-1 TRBD1 TRBV5-1
CAGGDRAGADTQYF TGTGCCGGGGGAGACAGGGCAGGGGCAGATACGCAGTATTTT - TRBJ2-3 TRBD1 TRBV30
CASSLIAGGNGNEQFF TGCGCCAGCAGCTTGATCGCGGGAGGGAACGGAAATGAGCAGTTCTTC once TRBJ2-1 TRBD2 TRBV5-1
CASSLSSGSDEQYF TGTGCCAGCAGTTTAAGTAGCGGGAGCGACGAGCAGTACTTC - TRBJ2-7 TRBD2 TRBV27
CAWSHLGLLRSGYTF TGTGCCTGGAGCCACCTCGGCCTACTACGGAGTGGCTACACCTTC - TRBJ1-2 - TRBV30
CASSRATNEKLFF TGTGCCAGCAGCAGAGCAACTAATGAAAAACTGTTTTTT few TRBJ1-4 - TRBV28
CAGGGRVSFEQFF TGTGCCGGCGGCGGGAGGGTCAGTTTCGAGCAGTTCTTC - TRBJ2-1 TRBD2 TRBV30
CASSQGGSYNEQFF TGTGCCAGCAGCCAAGGGGGCTCCTACAATGAGCAGTTCTTC - TRBJ2-1 - TRBV7-3
CASSQQVYEQYF TGTGCCAGCAGCCAACAGGTGTACGAGCAGTACTTC - TRBJ2-7 - TRBV14
CASSERGISGRAGQFF TGTGCCAGCAGCGAAAGAGGGATTAGCGGGAGGGCTGGGCAGTTCTTC - TRBJ2-1 TRBD2 TRBV6-4
CASSYLQRLAGAGEQFF TGCGCCAGCAGCTATTTACAGAGACTAGCGGGAGCGGGTGAGCAGTTCTTC - TRBJ2-1 TRBD2 TRBV4-1
CASSEAITRGNTIYF TGTGCCAGCAGTGAAGCAATAACGAGGGGAAACACCATATATTTT - TRBJ1-3 - TRBV2
CASSPRGSRDREPYEQYF TGCGCCAGCAGCCCAAGAGGATCCCGGGACAGGGAGCCCTACGAGCAGTACTTC - TRBJ2-7 TRBD1 TRBV5-1
CASSVNYGYTF TGTGCCAGCAGCGTAAACTATGGCTACACCTTC once TRBJ1-2 - TRBV9
CASLTGRTGYNEQFF TGTGCCAGTCTCACAGGCCGGACGGGGTACAATGAGCAGTTCTTC - TRBJ2-1 - TRBV28
CASSLPLAGLTDTQYF TGCGCCAGCAGCCTCCCCCTAGCGGGATTGACAGATACGCAGTATTTT once TRBJ2-3 TRBD2 TRBV5-1
CASSWDGVSSGNTIYF TGCGCCAGCAGCTGGGACGGTGTTAGCTCTGGAAACACCATATATTTT - TRBJ1-3 - TRBV5-1
CASNRVNQPQHF TGTGCCAGCAACAGGGTAAATCAGCCCCAGCATTTT - TRBJ1-5 - TRBV6-1
CASSSDRYEQYF TGTGCCAGCTCATCCGACAGGTACGAGCAGTACTTC - TRBJ2-7 - TRBV18
CASIKGETGELFF TGTGCCAGCATTAAGGGGGAAACCGGGGAGCTGTTTTTT - TRBJ2-2 - TRBV6-1
CASSPEAGELFF TGTGCCAGCTCACCAGAGGCCGGGGAGCTGTTTTTT few TRBJ2-2 - TRBV18
CASGLGGNSGANVLTF TGTGCCAGCGGCTTAGGCGGGAACTCTGGGGCCAACGTCCTGACTTTC - TRBJ2-6 - TRBV7-9
CSATGDSNQPQHF TGCAGCGCTACAGGAGATAGCAATCAGCCCCAGCATTTT - TRBJ1-5 - TRBV29-1
CASSEMGPGGSTQHF TGTGCCAGCAGTGAAATGGGTCCGGGGGGATCGACCCAGCATTTT - TRBJ1-5 - TRBV2
CASKRTGVSYEQYF TGTGCCAGCAAAAGGACAGGGGTCTCCTACGAGCAGTACTTC - TRBJ2-7 TRBD1 TRBV28
CASSPLPRARDTQYF TGTGCCAGCTCACCACTCCCGAGGGCACGAGATACGCAGTATTTT - TRBJ2-3 - TRBV18
CASRPLLGSGTDTQYF TGTGCCAGTAGACCGCTATTAGGGAGCGGCACAGATACGCAGTATTTT - TRBJ2-3 - TRBV19
CASSLGGVNTEAFF TGTGCCAGCAGCTTAGGAGGGGTAAATACTGAAGCTTTCTTT once TRBJ1-1 - TRBV11-2
CASSYGAGVGTEAFF TGTGCCAGCAGTTACGGGGCAGGGGTAGGGACTGAAGCTTTCTTT - TRBJ1-1 - TRBV6-5
CASSVGRQPYEQYF TGTGCCAGCAGCGTAGGGCGACAGCCGTACGAGCAGTACTTC - TRBJ2-7 - TRBV9
CASSPPSIYEQYF TGTGCCAGCTCACCACCGTCGATCTACGAGCAGTACTTC once TRBJ2-7 - TRBV18
CASSPIQGSGNTIYF TGTGCCAGCTCACCGATACAGGGCTCTGGAAACACCATATATTTT - TRBJ1-3 - TRBV18
CASTSAAFHQPQHF TGTGCCAGCACCTCCGCGGCATTTCATCAGCCCCAGCATTTT - TRBJ1-5 - TRBV6-6
CASSGWTSPVEQYF TGTGCCAGCAGCGGCTGGACTAGCCCGGTCGAGCAGTACTTC few TRBJ2-7 - TRBV12-1
CASSPVGDRAYEQYF TGTGCCAGCTCACCAGTGGGGGACAGGGCCTACGAGCAGTACTTC - TRBJ2-7 TRBD1 TRBV18